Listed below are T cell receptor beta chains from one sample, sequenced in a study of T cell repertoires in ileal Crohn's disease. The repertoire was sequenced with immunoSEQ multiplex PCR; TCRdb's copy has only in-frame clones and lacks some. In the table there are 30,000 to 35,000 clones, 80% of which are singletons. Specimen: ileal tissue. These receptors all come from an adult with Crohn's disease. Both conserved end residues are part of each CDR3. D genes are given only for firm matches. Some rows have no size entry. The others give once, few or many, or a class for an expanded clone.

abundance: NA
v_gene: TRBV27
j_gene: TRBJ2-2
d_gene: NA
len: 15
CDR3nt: TGTGCCAGCAGCGCGACTAGTGGGCACACCGGGGAGCTGTTTTTT
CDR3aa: CASSATSGHTGELFF

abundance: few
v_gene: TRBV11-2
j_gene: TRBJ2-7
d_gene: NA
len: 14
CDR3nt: TGTGCCAGCAGGACGACAGGCGCGACCTACGAGCAGTACTTC
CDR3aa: CASRTTGATYEQYF

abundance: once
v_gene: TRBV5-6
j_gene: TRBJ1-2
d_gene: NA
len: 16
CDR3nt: TGTGCCAGCAGCGCCCGCGGGGGGGTAGGCTTTAGGGGCTACACCTTC
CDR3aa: CASSARGGVGFRGYTF

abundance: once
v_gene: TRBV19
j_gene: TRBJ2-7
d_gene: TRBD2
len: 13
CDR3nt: TGTGCCAGTAGTATTGGCGGGAGTCTCGAGCAGTACTTC
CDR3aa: CASSIGGSLEQYF

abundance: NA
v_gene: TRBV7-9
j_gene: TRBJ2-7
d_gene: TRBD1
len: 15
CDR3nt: TGTGCCAGCAGCCCAGGACAGGGATTAGGCTACGAGCAGTACTTC
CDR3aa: CASSPGQGLGYEQYF

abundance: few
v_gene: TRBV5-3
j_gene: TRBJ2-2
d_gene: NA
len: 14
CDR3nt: TGTGCCAGAAGCTTGGGACAGAACACCGGGGAGCTGTTTTTT
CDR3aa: CARSLGQNTGELFF

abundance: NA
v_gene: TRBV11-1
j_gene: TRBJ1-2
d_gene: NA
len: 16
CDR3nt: TGTGCCAGCAGCTTAACGGAGGCAGAAATTAACTATGGCTACACCTTC
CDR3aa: CASSLTEAEINYGYTF

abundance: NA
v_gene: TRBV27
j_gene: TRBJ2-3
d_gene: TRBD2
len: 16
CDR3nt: TGTGCCAGCAGTGAGGGCCTAGCGGGAATAACAGATACGCAGTATTTT
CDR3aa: CASSEGLAGITDTQYF

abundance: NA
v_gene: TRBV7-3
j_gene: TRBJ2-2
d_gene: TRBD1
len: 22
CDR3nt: TGTGCCAGCAGCTTATTCCCGGATTCCAGACGCCCGACAGGGGTGGCCACCGGGGAGCTGTTTTTT
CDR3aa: CASSLFPDSRRPTGVATGELFF

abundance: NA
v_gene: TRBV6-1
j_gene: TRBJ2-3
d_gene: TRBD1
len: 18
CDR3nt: TGTGCCAGCAGTGACAACCCACCTTTGGGACAGGGGACAGATACGCAGTATTTT
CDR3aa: CASSDNPPLGQGTDTQYF

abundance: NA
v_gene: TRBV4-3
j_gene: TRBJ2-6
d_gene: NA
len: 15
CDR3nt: TGCGCCAGCAGCCAAGGGAGTCCTGGGGCCAACGTCCTGACTTTC
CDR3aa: CASSQGSPGANVLTF

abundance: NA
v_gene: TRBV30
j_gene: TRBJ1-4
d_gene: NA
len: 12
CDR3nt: TGTGCCTGGAGAACAGGGAACGAAAAACTGTTTTTT
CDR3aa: CAWRTGNEKLFF

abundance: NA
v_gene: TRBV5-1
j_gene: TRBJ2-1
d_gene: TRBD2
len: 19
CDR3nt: TGCGCCAGCAGCCCCTGGACTAGCGGGAGGGCCTCTATTAACAATGAGCAGTTCTTC
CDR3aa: CASSPWTSGRASINNEQFF

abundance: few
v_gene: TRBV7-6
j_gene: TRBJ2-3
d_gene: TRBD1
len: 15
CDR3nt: TGTGCCAGCAGCTTCCGGACAGGGCGCACAGATACGCAGTATTTT
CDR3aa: CASSFRTGRTDTQYF

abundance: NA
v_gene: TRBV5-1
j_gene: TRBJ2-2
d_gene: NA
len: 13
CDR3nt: TGCGCCAGCAGCTTGGGTAGCATCGGGGAGCTGTTTTTT
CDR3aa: CASSLGSIGELFF

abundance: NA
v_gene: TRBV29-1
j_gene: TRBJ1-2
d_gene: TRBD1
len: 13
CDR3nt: TGCAGCGTTGAACAGGACAGGGGGGCTGGCTACACCTTC
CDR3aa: CSVEQDRGAGYTF

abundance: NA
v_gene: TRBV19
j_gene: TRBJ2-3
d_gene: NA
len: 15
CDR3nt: TGTGCCAGTAGTCGCTCTCCGGGGAGTGCAGATACGCAGTATTTT
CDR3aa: CASSRSPGSADTQYF

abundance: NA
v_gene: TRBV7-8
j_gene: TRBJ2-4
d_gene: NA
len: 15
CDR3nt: TGTGCCAGCAGCCCCGGGTCTAGAACCAAAAACATTCAGTACTTC
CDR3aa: CASSPGSRTKNIQYF

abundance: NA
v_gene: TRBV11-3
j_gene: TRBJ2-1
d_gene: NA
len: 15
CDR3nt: TGTGCCAGCAGCTTAGACGGGGGGCCCGGCAATGAGCAGTTCTTC
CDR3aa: CASSLDGGPGNEQFF

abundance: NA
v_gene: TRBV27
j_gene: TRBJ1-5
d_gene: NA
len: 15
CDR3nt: TGTGCCAGCAGTGGGCTTACAGGGTTTGGGCAGCCCCAGCATTTT
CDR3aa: CASSGLTGFGQPQHF

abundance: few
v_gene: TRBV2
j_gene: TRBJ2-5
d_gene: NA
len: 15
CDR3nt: TGTGCCAGCGGGGAGGTGGGGGGACGTCGGGAGACCCAGTACTTC
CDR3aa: CASGEVGGRRETQYF

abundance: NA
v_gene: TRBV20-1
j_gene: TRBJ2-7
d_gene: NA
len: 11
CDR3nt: TGCAGTGCTGCAACACACTACGAGCAGTACTTC
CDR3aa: CSAATHYEQYF

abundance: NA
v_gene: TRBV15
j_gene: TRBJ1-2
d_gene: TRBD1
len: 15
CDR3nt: TGTGCCACCAGCAGAATGGACAGGGAATTTCAGGGCTACACCTTC
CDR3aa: CATSRMDREFQGYTF

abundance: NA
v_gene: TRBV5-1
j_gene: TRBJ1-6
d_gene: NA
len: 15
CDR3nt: TGCGCCAGCAGCCGGACGGAAGGGGTAAACTCACCCCTCCACTTT
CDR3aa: CASSRTEGVNSPLHF

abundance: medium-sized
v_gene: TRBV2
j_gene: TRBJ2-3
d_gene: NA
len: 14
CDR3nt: TGTGCCAGCAGAATGAGCCTCGGCACAGATACGCAGTATTTT
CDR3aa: CASRMSLGTDTQYF

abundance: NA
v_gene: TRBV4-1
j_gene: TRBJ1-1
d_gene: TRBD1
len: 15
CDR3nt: TGCGCCAGCAGCCAGACGACAGGGACCAACACTGAAGCTTTCTTT
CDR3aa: CASSQTTGTNTEAFF

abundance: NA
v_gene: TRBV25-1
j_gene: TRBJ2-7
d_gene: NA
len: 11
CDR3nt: TGTGCCAGCAGTGTTTTGAGTGAGCAGTACTTC
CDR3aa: CASSVLSEQYF

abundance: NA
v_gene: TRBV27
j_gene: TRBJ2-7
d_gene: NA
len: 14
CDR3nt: TGTGCCAGCAGTTTAATCCCAGGGCGGAACGAGCAGTACTTC
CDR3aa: CASSLIPGRNEQYF

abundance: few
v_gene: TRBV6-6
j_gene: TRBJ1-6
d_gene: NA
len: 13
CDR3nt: TGTGCCAGCAGTTACTCGATGGGCTCACCCCTCCACTTT
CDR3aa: CASSYSMGSPLHF

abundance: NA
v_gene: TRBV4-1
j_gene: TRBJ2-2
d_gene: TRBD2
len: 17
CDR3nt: TGCGCCAGCAGCCAAGATAAGCGGGGGGCTAATACCGGGGAGCTGTTTTTT
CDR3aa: CASSQDKRGANTGELFF

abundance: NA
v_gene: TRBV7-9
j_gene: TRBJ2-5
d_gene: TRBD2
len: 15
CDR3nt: TGTGCCAGCAGCTTAGCGACCGGGACTAGCGGGAACCAGTACTTC
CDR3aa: CASSLATGTSGNQYF

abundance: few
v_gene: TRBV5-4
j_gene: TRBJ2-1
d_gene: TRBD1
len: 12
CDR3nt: TGTGCCAGCAGCCTGGACAGGATGGAGCAGTTCTTC
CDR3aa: CASSLDRMEQFF

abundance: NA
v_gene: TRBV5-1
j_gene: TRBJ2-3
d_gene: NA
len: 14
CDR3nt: TGCGCCAGCAGCCCCTCCCCGGGTCCAGATACGCAGTATTTT
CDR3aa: CASSPSPGPDTQYF

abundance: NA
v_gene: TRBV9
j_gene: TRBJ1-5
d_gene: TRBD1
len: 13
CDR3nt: TGTGCCAGCAGCAGGTCAGGGGGTAGGCCCCAGCATTTT
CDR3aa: CASSRSGGRPQHF

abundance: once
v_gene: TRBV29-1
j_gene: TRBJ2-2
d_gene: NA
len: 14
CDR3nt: TGCAGCGTTGATCTGGGCATCTACACCGGGGAGCTGTTTTTT
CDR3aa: CSVDLGIYTGELFF

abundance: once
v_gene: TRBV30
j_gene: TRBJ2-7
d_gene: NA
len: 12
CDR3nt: TGTGCCTGGCAGCCGGGGGTCGGGGAGCAGTACTTC
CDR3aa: CAWQPGVGEQYF

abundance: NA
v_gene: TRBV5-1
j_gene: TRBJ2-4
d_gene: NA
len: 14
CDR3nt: TGCGCCAGCAGCTTGGGAGTAGCCAAAAACATTCAGTACTTC
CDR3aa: CASSLGVAKNIQYF

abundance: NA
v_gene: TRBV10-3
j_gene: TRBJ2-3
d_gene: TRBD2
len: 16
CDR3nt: TGTGCCATCAGTCCACCGAGTAGCGGGCCTACAGATACGCAGTATTTT
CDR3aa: CAISPPSSGPTDTQYF

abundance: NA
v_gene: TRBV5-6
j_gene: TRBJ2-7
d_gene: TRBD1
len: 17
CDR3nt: TGTGCCAGCAGCTTGGTAGTGTGGGACAGGGGCTCCAACGAGCAGTACTTC
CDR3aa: CASSLVVWDRGSNEQYF

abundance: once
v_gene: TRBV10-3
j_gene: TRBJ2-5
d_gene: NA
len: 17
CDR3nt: TGTGCCATCAGCGTCGAATCACTAGGGTACCCCCAAGAGACCCAGTACTTC
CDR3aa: CAISVESLGYPQETQYF

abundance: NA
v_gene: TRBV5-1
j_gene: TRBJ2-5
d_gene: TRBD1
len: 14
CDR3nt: TGCGCCAGCAGCTTGGGACAGGGGGCAAGGGAGCAGTACTTC
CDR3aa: CASSLGQGAREQYF

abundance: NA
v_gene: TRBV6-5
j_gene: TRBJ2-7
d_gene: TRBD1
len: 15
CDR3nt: TGTGCCAGCAGTTACGCCGGGACAGGGGACTACGAGCAGTACTTC
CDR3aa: CASSYAGTGDYEQYF

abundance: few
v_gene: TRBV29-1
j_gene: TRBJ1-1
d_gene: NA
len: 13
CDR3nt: TGCAGCGTGGCACAGGGAAGTAACACTGAAGCTTTCTTT
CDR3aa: CSVAQGSNTEAFF

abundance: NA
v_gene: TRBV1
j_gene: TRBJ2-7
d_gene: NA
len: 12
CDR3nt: TGCACCAGCACGGACAGGGACTACGAGCAGTACTTC
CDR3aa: CTSTDRDYEQYF

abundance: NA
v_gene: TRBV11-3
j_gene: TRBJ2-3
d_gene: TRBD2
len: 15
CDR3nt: TGTGCCAGCAGCTTAGAATCCGGGAGGGTAGATACGCAGTATTTT
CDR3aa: CASSLESGRVDTQYF

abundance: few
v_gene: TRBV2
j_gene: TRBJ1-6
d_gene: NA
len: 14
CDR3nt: TGTGCCAGCACTCCTGGGAGTCTCCAGTCACCCCTCCACTTT
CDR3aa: CASTPGSLQSPLHF